The following is a TCR beta chain sequence with its context. Its antigen is unknown. The data stem from a study of OX40 agonist ivuxolimab in advanced cancers. For the study at large: Of mixed ages from roughly 23 to 80 and averaging about 60 years, the group was approximately 80% male.

Some clones are missing from TCRdb's copy, which holds only in-frame ones; the method was immunoSEQ multiplex PCR. Of about 82,000 clones listed, roughly 90% are singletons. General study results and limits: Partly responding patients at 0.1-3.0 mg/kg showed some of the smallest clonal expansion. Both CD4+ and CD8+ T cell populations in blood had undergone clonal expansion by week 6 at 0.1 to 3.0 mg/kg.

The CDR3 has 17 residues. Germline V CDR1 and CDR2: SGHRS, YFSETQ. Between the trimmed V and J ends, which lost 0 bases and 2 bases, there was a span of 12 bases. The sequencing used CD4+ or CD8+ T cells sorted from blood, collected in a trial of the OX40 agonist ivuxolimab. The receptor's source is an adult with an advanced solid tumor such as melanoma, head and neck, liver or kidney cancer. This chain links TRBV5-1 with TRBJ2-6; D might be TRBD1 (6 bases). CDR3 sequence (DNA): TGCGCCAGCAGCTTGGAAGCACAGGGCACTGGGGCCAACGTCCTGACTTTC. This codes for CASSLEAQGTGANVLTF.